The 9 T cell receptor beta chains presented below share a single source sample, sequenced in a study of blood T cell repertoires in COVID-19. Only in-frame clones appear in the TCRdb table, and some are missing; sequencing was by immunoSEQ multiplex PCR. In the table there are about 210,000 clones, 83% of which are singletons. The specimen sequenced was peripheral blood. Every receptor here comes from a woman in her fifties or sixties with acute or convalescent COVID-19.

V and J are TRBV30 and TRBJ2-7; 9 bases are shared with TRBD2. Germline V gene sequence: CDR1 GTSNPN, CDR2 SVGIG (reference sequence). The V segment lost 5 bases and the J segment 4 bases; nucleotides outside the gene matches: 6. The CDR3 consists of 13 residues. This CDR3 is CAWGSGSGYEQYF. CDR3 DNA: TGTGCCTGGGGTAGCGGGAGTGGGTACGAGCAGTACTTC.

This clone was observed a handful of times. CDR3 sequence reads: CASSFGLAAEQYF. The CDR3 nucleotides read TGTGCCAGCAGTTTCGGACTAGCAGCCGAGCAGTACTTC. The gene calls are TRBV27 and TRBJ2-7; 8 bases agree with TRBD2. The CDR3 is made up of 13 amino acids. Trimming took 3 bases from V and 6 from J; bases not matched to a gene: 4. Germline assignment: CDR1 MNHEY and CDR2 SMNVEV (reference sequence).

This sequence joins TRBV7-3 and TRBJ2-3; 8 nucleotides line up with TRBD2. This CDR3 has 17 residues. Per germline, CDR1 SGHTA and CDR2 FQGTGA. V shed 5 bases and J 2 bases; nucleotides not matched to a gene: 12. CDR3 DNA sequence: TGTGCCAGCAGCCCCACATCTAGCGGGCGCTTCACAGATACGCAGTATTTT. Translation: CASSPTSSGRFTDTQYF.

This clone was seen a few times. The chain employs TRBV27 and TRBJ2-7, with TRBD1 matching 11 bases. V shed 3 bases and J 6 bases; nucleotides not matched to a gene: 4. Germline V gene sequence: CDR1 MNHEY, CDR2 SMNVEV (reference sequence). The CDR3 runs to 14 residues. CDR3 residues: CASSFAGTGGEQYF. CDR3 DNA sequence: TGTGCCAGCAGTTTCGCCGGGACAGGGGGCGAGCAGTACTTC.

J is TRBJ2-2 and V is TRBV5-1; D is unresolved. Germline loops: CDR1 SGHRS, CDR2 YFSETQ. The CDR3 consists of 19 residues. V lost 0 bases and J 2 bases, leaving 20 bases between the germline ends. The CDR3 region is CASSLERYLRDHNTGELFF. The CDR3 nucleotides read TGCGCCAGCAGCTTGGAGCGTTATTTACGTGATCATAACACCGGGGAGCTGTTTTTT.

The chain uses TRBV13 and TRBJ2-2; 7 nucleotides agree with TRBD2. Germline V gives CDR1 PRHDT, CDR2 FYEKMQ (reference sequence). The CDR3 extends over 18 amino acids. J was trimmed by 3 bases and V by 1 base; bases with no gene match: 11. The CDR3 region has the DNA TGTGCCAGCAGCTTAGTCCGGCTAGCGGCCACCGACACCGGGGAGCTGTTTTTT. Protein: CASSLVRLAATDTGELFF.

The chain couples TRBV11-3 to TRBJ2-2, with 13 bases lining up with TRBD2. V was clipped by 6 bases and J by 6 bases; unmatched bases: 7. Germline-derived CDR1 and CDR2 are SGHNT and YENEEA. The CDR3 length is 16 residues. The CDR3 nucleotides read TGTGCCAGCAGTTCCCTGGGGACTAGCGGGGCCGGGGAGCTGTTTTTT. It encodes CASSSLGTSGAGELFF.

The chain recombines TRBV6-1 with TRBJ1-5; D call uncertain. The V gene lost 1 base and the J gene lost 0 bases, with 13 bases spanning the gap. From germline, CDR1 is MNHNS and CDR2 SASEGT. The CDR3 loop spans 17 amino acids. Here the CDR3 reads CASSEGVRQYSNQPQHF. DNA for the CDR3: TGTGCCAGCAGTGAAGGTGTCAGACAATATAGCAATCAGCCCCAGCATTTT.

This clone was observed a handful of times. The same CDR3 arises from other DNA sequences in this sample as well. V usage is TRBV9 and J usage is TRBJ2-5; 7 positions agree with TRBD2. Trimming cost V 3 bases and J 3 bases; bases outside gene matches: 2. Germline-derived CDR1 and CDR2 are SGDLS and YYNGEE. The CDR3 extends over 13 amino acids. The CDR3 bases are TGTGCCAGCAGCGGTGCGGGAGAAGAGACCCAGTACTTC. Its protein is CASSGAGEETQYF. Full variable domain (remainder filled in from reference TRBV9 and TRBJ2-5): DSGVTQTPKHLITATGQRVTLRCSPRSGDLSVYWYQQSLDQGLQFLIQYYNGEERAKGNILERFSAQQFPDLHSELNLSSLELGDSALYFCASSGAGEETQYFGPGTRLLVL.